This T cell receptor beta chain comes out of a study of T cells in narcolepsy. Measured with immunoSEQ multiplex PCR; TCRdb has only the in-frame clones, and not every one. The data hold 28,000 or so clones, with roughly four fifths observed a single time. This receptor was taken from a human donor with narcolepsy. The sample taken for sequencing was CD45RA- memory CD4+ T cells from PBMCs.

The CDR3 DNA follows: TGTGCTAGTGGTTCCGGGACAGGGAGGGCAGATACGCAGTATTTT. It encodes CASGSGTGRADTQYF. This sequence joins TRBV12-5 and TRBJ2-3, with 9 bases aligning to TRBD1. Trimming cost V 4 bases and J 4 bases; bases outside gene matches: 6. This CDR3 contains 15 residues. Germline loops: CDR1 LGHNT, CDR2 FRNRAP.